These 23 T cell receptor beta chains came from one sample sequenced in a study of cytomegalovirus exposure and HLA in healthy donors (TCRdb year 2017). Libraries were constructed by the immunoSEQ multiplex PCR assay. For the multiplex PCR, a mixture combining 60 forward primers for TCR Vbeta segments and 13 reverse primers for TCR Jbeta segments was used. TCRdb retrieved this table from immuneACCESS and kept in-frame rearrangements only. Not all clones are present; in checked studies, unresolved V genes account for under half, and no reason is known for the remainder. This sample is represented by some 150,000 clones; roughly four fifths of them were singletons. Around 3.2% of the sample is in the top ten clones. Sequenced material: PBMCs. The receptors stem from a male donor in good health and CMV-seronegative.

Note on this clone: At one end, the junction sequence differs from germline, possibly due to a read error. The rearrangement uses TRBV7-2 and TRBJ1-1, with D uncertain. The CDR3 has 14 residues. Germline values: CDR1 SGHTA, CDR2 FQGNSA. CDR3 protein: CASSLARLNTEAFF. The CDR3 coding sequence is TGTGCCAGCAGCCTAGCGCGGTTGAACACTGAAGCTTTCTTT.

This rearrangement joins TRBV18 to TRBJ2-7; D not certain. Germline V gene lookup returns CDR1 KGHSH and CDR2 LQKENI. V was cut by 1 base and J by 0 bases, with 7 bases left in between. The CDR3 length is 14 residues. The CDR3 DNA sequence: TGTGCCAGCTCACCACGACACCTCTCCTACGAGCAGTACTTC. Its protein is CASSPRHLSYEQYF.

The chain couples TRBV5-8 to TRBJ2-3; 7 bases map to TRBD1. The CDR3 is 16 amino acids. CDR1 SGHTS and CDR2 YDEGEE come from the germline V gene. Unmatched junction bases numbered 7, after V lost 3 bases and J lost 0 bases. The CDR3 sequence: CASSSGDSTSTDTQYF. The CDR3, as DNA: TGTGCCAGCAGCTCAGGGGACAGTACTAGCACAGATACGCAGTATTTT.

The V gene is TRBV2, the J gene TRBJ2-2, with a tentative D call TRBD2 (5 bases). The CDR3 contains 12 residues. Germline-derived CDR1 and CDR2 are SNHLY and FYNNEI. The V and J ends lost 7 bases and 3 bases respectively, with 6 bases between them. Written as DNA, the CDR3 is TGTGCCAGCATGGAGGACACCGGGGAGCTGTTTTTT. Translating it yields CASMEDTGELFF.

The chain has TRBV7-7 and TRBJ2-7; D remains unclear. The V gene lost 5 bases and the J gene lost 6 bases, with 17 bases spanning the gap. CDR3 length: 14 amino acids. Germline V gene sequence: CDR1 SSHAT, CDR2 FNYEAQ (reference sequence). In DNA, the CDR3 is TGTGCCAGCAGCCCCAACGTGGTAGCAACCGAGCAGTACTTC. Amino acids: CASSPNVVATEQYF. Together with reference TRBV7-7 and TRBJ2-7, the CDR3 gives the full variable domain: GAGVSQSPRYKVTKRGQDVTLRCDPISSHATLYWYQQALGQGPEFLTYFNYEAQPDKSGLPSDRFSAERPEGSISTLTIQRTEQRDSAMYRCASSPNVVATEQYFGPGTRLTVT.

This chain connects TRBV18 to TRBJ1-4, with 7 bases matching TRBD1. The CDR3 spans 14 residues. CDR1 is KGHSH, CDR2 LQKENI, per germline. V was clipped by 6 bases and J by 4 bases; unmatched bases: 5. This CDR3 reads CASSPGQLNEKLFF. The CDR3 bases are TGTGCCAGCTCCCCGGGACAGCTTAATGAAAAACTGTTTTTT.

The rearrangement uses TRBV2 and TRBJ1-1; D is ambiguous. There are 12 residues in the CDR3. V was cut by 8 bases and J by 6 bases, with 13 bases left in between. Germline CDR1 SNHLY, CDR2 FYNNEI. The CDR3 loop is CASLAGTSEAFF. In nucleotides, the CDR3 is TGTGCCAGCCTTGCAGGCACCTCTGAAGCTTTCTTT.

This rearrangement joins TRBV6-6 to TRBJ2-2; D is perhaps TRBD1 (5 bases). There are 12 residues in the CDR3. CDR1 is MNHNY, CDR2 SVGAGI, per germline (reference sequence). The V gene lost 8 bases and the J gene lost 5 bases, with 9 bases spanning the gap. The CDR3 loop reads CASEGATGELFF. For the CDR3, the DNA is TGTGCCAGCGAAGGGGCGACCGGGGAGCTGTTTTTT.

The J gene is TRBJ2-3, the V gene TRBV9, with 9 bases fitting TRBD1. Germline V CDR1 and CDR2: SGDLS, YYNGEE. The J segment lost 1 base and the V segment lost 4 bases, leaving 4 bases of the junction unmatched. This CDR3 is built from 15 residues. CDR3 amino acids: CASSLQGAGTDTQYF. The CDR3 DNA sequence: TGTGCCAGCAGCTTACAGGGGGCCGGCACAGATACGCAGTATTTT. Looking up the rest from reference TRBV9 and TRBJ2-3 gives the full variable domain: DSGVTQTPKHLITATGQRVTLRCSPRSGDLSVYWYQQSLDQGLQFLIQYYNGEERAKGNILERFSAQQFPDLHSELNLSSLELGDSALYFCASSLQGAGTDTQYFGPGTRLTVL.

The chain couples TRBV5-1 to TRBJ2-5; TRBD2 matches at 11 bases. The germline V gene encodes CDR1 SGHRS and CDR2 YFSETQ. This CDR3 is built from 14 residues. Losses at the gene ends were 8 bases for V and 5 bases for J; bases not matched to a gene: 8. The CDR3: CASFSGGAGETQYF. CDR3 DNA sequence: TGCGCCAGTTTTAGCGGGGGGGCCGGGGAGACCCAGTACTTC.

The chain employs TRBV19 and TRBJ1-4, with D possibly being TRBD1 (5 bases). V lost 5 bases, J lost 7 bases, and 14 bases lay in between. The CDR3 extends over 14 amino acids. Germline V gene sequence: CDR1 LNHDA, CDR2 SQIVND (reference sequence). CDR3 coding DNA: TGTGCCAGTAGTGAGACAGTTCGGAGTGAAAAACTGTTTTTT. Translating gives CASSETVRSEKLFF.

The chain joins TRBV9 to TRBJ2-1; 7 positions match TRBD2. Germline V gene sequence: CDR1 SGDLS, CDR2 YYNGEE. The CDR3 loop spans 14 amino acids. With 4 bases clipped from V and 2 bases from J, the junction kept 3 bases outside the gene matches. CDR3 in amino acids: CASSPSGAYNEQFF. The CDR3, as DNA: TGTGCCAGCAGCCCTAGCGGAGCCTACAATGAGCAGTTCTTC. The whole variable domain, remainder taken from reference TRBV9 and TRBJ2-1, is DSGVTQTPKHLITATGQRVTLRCSPRSGDLSVYWYQQSLDQGLQFLIQYYNGEERAKGNILERFSAQQFPDLHSELNLSSLELGDSALYFCASSPSGAYNEQFFGPGTRLTVL.

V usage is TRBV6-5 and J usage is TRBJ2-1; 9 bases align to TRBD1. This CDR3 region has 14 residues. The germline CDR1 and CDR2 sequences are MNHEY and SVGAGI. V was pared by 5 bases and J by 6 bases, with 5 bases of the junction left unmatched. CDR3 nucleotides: TGTGCCAGCAGTCAATTGACAGGGGGCAATGAGCAGTTCTTC. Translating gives CASSQLTGGNEQFF.

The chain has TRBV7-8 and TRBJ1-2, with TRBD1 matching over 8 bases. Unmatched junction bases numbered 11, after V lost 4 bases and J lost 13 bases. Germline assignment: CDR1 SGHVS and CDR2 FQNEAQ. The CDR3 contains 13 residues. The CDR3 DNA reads TGTGCCAGCAGCTCAGGACAGGGAGGACCCGTCACCTTC. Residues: CASSSGQGGPVTF.

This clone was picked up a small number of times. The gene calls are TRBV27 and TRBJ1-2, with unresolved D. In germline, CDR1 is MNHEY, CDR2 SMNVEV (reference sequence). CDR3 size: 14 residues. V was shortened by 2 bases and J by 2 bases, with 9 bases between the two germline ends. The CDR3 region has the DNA TGTGCCAGCAGTTTAGAGGGCCTAAACTATGGCTACACCTTC. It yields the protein CASSLEGLNYGYTF.

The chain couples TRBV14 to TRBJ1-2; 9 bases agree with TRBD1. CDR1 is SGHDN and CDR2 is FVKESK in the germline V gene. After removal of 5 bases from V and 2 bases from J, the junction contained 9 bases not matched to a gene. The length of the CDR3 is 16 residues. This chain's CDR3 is CASSSGTGFPNYGYTF. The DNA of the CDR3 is TGTGCCAGCAGCTCCGGGACAGGGTTTCCGAACTATGGCTACACCTTC.

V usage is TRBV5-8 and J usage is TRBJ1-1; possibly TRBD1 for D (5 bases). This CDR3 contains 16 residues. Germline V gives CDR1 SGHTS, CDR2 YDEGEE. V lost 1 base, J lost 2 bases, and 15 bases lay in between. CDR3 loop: CASSLYVRTKNTEAFF. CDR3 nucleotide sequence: TGTGCCAGCAGCTTGTATGTTAGGACAAAAAACACTGAAGCTTTCTTT.

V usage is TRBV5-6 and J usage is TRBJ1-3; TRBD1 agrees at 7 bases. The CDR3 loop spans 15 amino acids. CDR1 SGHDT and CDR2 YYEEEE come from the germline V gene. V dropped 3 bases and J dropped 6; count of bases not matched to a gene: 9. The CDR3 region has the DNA TGTGCCAGCAGCTCATGGGGACAGCTCCAAAACACCATATATTTT. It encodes CASSSWGQLQNTIYF.

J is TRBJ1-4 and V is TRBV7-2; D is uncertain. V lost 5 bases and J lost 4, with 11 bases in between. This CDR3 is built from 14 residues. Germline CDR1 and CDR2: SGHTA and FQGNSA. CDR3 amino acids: CASSPLVGNEKLFF. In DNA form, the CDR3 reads TGTGCCAGCAGCCCACTGGTTGGTAATGAAAAACTGTTTTTT.

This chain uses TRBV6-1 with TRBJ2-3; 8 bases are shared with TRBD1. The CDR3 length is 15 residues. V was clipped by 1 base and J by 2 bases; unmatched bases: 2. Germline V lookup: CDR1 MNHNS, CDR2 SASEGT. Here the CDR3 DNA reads TGTGCCAGCAGTGAAGACAGGGGGACCACAGATACGCAGTATTTT. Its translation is CASSEDRGTTDTQYF.

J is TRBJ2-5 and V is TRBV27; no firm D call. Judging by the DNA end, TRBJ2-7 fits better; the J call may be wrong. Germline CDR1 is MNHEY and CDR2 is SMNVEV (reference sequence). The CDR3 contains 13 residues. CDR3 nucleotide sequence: TGTGCCAGCAGTTTAGCTCGCCCCTACGAGCAGTACTTC. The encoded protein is CASSLARPYEQYF.

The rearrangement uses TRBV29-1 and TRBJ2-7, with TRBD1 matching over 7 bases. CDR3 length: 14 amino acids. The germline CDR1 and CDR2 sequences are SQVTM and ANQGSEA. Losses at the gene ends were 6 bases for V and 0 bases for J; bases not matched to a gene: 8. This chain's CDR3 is CSVLDRPSSYEQYF. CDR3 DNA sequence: TGCAGCGTGCTGGACAGGCCCTCCTCCTACGAGCAGTACTTC.

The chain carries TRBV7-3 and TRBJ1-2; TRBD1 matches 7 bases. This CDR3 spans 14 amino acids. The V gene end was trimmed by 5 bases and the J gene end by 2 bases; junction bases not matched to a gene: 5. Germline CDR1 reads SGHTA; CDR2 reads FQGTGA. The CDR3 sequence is CASSPGTDNYGYTF. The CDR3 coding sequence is TGTGCCAGCAGCCCCGGGACAGACAACTATGGCTACACCTTC. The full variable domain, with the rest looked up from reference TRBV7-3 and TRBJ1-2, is GAGVSQTPSNKVTEKGKYVELRCDPISGHTALYWYRQSLGQGPEFLIYFQGTGAADDSGLPNDRFFAVRPEGSVSTLKIQRTERGDSAVYLCASSPGTDNYGYTFGSGTRLTVV.